This TCR beta chain is drawn from a study of CD8+CD57+ T cells in acquired aplastic anemia. Study information: On average, sorted CD4+ and CD8+ cells gave 3.2 ug of DNA. Healthy donor sequencing depth: 8.5 million to 10.8 million CD4+, roughly 12 million CD8+ reads. Study findings and constraints: The study identified twenty-nine CD8+ CDR3 sequences shared by patients and controls. Patients and controls were not found to differ significantly in CD8+ Simpson's diversity.

Both TCR beta VDJ combination and CDR3 sequence profiling were carried out. Genomic DNA was the template for this profiling. TCRdb analysed the reads with MiXCR anew, one entry per CDR3 protein. This table holds about 190,000 distinct CDR3 sequences, less than 65% found once. The CDR3 runs to 17 residues. The V gene's germline CDR1 is SQVTM and CDR2 ANQGSEA. The V gene lost 4 bases and the J gene lost 5 bases, with 24 bases spanning the gap. Regarding this clonotype: What it recognizes is unknown.

This clonotype originated in a human donor in good health, serving as a control. Material: sorted CD4+, CD8+, or CD8+CD57+ T cells (not recorded which) from PBMCs. This chain connects TRBV29-1 to TRBJ2-1; tentative D call: TRBD1 (6 bases). The CDR3 DNA reads as TGCAGCGTTGGGGGCAGGGGCACGATACAGGGCGACAATGAGCAGTTCTTC. Protein: CSVGGRGTIQGDNEQFF.